The 29 T cell receptor beta chains reported below all come from one sample, sequenced in a study of blood T cell repertoires in COVID-19. Clones were sequenced by immunoSEQ multiplex PCR, and TCRdb holds only the in-frame ones, with some missing. The sample consists of tens of thousands of clones, roughly 80% of them appearing once. The sequenced sample consisted of peripheral blood. These TCRs come from a man between 65 and 80 years old with active COVID-19.

The V gene is TRBV11-2, the J gene TRBJ2-7; 10 nucleotides agree with TRBD2. Germline V gene sequence: CDR1 SGHAT, CDR2 FQNNGV. Trimming removed 4 bases from V and 5 bases from J; junction bases left unmatched: 11. The CDR3 totals 16 residues. CDR3 bases: TGTGCCAGCAGCTCATCTACTAGCGGGGTAAGGGACGAGCAGTACTTC. Its protein product is CASSSSTSGVRDEQYF.

This chain connects TRBV2 to TRBJ2-3; possible D gene TRBD2, 5 bases. The CDR3 extends over 14 amino acids. V lost 2 bases and J lost 2, with 8 bases in between. CDR1 and CDR2 (germline): SNHLY, FYNNEI. The DNA for the CDR3 is TGTGCCAGCAGTGAATCGCTAGCCACAGATACGCAGTATTTT. It yields the protein CASSESLATDTQYF.

This rearrangement joins TRBV27 to TRBJ2-7, with 7 nucleotides matching TRBD2. Germline-derived CDR1 and CDR2 are MNHEY and SMNVEV (reference sequence). CDR3 length equals 13 residues. V was clipped by 8 bases and J by 6 bases; unmatched bases: 10. The CDR3 here is CASGWRGGSEQYF. CDR3 DNA sequence: TGTGCCAGCGGCTGGAGGGGAGGGTCCGAGCAGTACTTC.

Notes on this clone: The sample has other DNA sequences that encode this CDR3 too. The chain employs TRBV27 and TRBJ1-6, with a tentative D call TRBD1 (6 bases). The germline V gene has CDR1 MNHEY and CDR2 SMNVEV (reference sequence). V lost 6 bases and J 6 bases, leaving 9 bases between the germline ends. The CDR3 is 13 amino acids. In nucleotides, the CDR3 is TGTGCCAGCAGCCCCAGGGGTAATTCACCCCTCCACTTT. Protein sequence: CASSPRGNSPLHF.

This clone was detected only once. The CDR3 region has the DNA TGTGCCAGCAGCCGCGGGACTAGCGGGAGAGGTGATACGCAGTATTTT. The encoded protein is CASSRGTSGRGDTQYF. V gene TRBV11-2 combines with J gene TRBJ2-3; 14 nucleotides agree with TRBD2. This CDR3 is built from 16 residues. Germline loops: CDR1 SGHAT, CDR2 FQNNGV. V was pared by 5 bases and J by 6 bases, with 7 bases of the junction left unmatched.

In its sample, this clone was seen once. V is TRBV7-2 and J is TRBJ2-7, with 14 bases aligning to TRBD2. Trimming took 5 bases from V and 4 from J; bases not matched to a gene: 4. Germline V gene sequence: CDR1 SGHTA, CDR2 FQGNSA. CDR3 length: 15 amino acids. This CDR3 reads CASSSGLAGGYEQYF. The CDR3, as DNA: TGTGCCAGCAGCAGCGGACTAGCGGGAGGTTACGAGCAGTACTTC. Full variable domain (outside the CDR3, taken from reference TRBV7-2 and TRBJ2-7): GAGVSQSPSNKVTEKGKDVELRCDPISGHTALYWYRQSLGQGLEFLIYFQGNSAPDKSGLPSDRFSAERTGGSVSTLTIQRTQQEDSAVYLCASSSGLAGGYEQYFGPGTRLTVT.

This clone was found a few times. The chain recombines TRBV3-1 (or the pseudogene TRBV3-2) with TRBJ2-7; the match to TRBD2 covers 7 bases. The CDR3 is made up of 16 amino acids. Trimming removed 1 base from V and 4 bases from J; junction bases left unmatched: 10. The germline CDR1 and CDR2 sequences are LGHDT and YNNKEL (reference sequence). This chain's CDR3 is CASSQVGLAVAYEQYF. The CDR3 DNA reads as TGTGCCAGCAGCCAAGTAGGGCTAGCGGTGGCTTACGAGCAGTACTTC.

The chain couples TRBV7-2 to TRBJ2-5; 9 nucleotides line up with TRBD2. Germline-derived CDR1 and CDR2 are SGHTA and FQGNSA. V was clipped by 1 base and J by 2 bases; unmatched bases: 5. CDR3 length: 16 amino acids. The CDR3 protein is CASSLVGGRGQETQYF. DNA of the CDR3: TGTGCCAGCAGCTTAGTGGGCGGGAGGGGTCAAGAGACCCAGTACTTC.

The rearrangement links TRBV5-1 to TRBJ1-2; 11 nucleotides match TRBD1. Trimming removed 3 bases from V and 6 bases from J; junction bases left unmatched: 7. Germline V gene data show CDR1 as SGHRS and CDR2 as YFSETQ. The CDR3 contains 15 residues. The CDR3 sequence is CASSSGDRGTDGYTF. As DNA, the CDR3 is TGCGCCAGCAGCTCGGGGGACAGGGGGACGGATGGCTACACCTTC.

The chain has TRBV5-4 and TRBJ1-6; the D gene is possibly TRBD1 (6 bases). V lost 2 bases and J 7 bases, leaving 13 bases between the germline ends. The CDR3 is 15 residues long. The germline V gene encodes CDR1 SGHNT and CDR2 YYREEE (reference sequence). The CDR3 bases are TGTGCCAGCAGCTTCTACCGGGGGGCAAATTCACCCCTCCACTTT. This encodes CASSFYRGANSPLHF.

Comments on this clone: In the same sample, other DNA sequences code for this CDR3. The V gene is TRBV3-1 (or the pseudogene TRBV3-2), the J gene TRBJ1-5, with TRBD1 matching 9 bases. Losses at the gene ends were 1 base for V and 6 bases for J; bases not matched to a gene: 1. This CDR3 has 14 residues. CDR1 LGHDT and CDR2 YNNKEL come from the germline V gene (reference sequence). The CDR3 protein is CASSQGQGGQPQHF. The CDR3 coding sequence is TGTGCCAGCAGCCAAGGACAGGGGGGTCAGCCCCAGCATTTT.

The chain couples TRBV5-6 to TRBJ2-3; 8 bases align to TRBD2. The V gene end was trimmed by 0 bases and the J gene end by 3 bases; junction bases not matched to a gene: 6. Germline CDR1 is SGHDT and CDR2 is YYEEEE. This CDR3 is built from 16 residues. CDR3 nucleotide sequence: TGTGCCAGCAGCTTGGGCGGCGGGAGGTCTACAGATACGCAGTATTTT. This gives the protein CASSLGGGRSTDTQYF.

This rearrangement joins TRBV18 to TRBJ1-1; 7 bases match TRBD1. There are 13 residues in the CDR3. Germline-derived CDR1 and CDR2 are KGHSH and LQKENI. Trimming took 6 bases from V and 4 from J; bases not matched to a gene: 5. This CDR3 reads CASSTGLGTEAFF. The CDR3 DNA follows: TGTGCCAGCTCGACAGGGCTGGGCACTGAAGCTTTCTTT.

The chain employs TRBV6-5 and TRBJ1-2, with 7 positions matching TRBD1. Losses at the gene ends were 6 bases for V and 5 bases for J; bases not matched to a gene: 9. CDR1 is MNHEY and CDR2 is SVGAGI in the germline V gene. CDR3 length equals 14 residues. The CDR3 is CASRGQTGAYGYTF. For the CDR3, the DNA is TGTGCCAGCAGGGGACAGACCGGCGCTTATGGCTACACCTTC.

This chain connects TRBV18 to TRBJ2-5; D is perhaps TRBD1 (6 bases). Germline CDR1 is KGHSH and CDR2 is LQKENI. V lost 2 bases, J lost 2 bases, and 12 bases lay in between. The CDR3 spans 15 residues. CDR3 sequence (DNA): TGTGCCAGCTCACCAATAGGAAGGGGGCAAGAGACCCAGTACTTC. This sequence encodes CASSPIGRGQETQYF. Drawing the rest from reference TRBV18 and TRBJ2-5, the complete variable domain is NAGVMQNPRHLVRRRGQEARLRCSPMKGHSHVYWYRQLPEEGLKFMVYLQKENIIDESGMPKERFSAEFPKEGPSILRIQQVVRGDSAAYFCASSPIGRGQETQYFGPGTRLLVL.

This clone was recorded a few times. Here the CDR3 reads CASSEYLAEETQYF. CDR3 sequence (DNA): TGTGCCAGCAGTGAATATCTAGCGGAAGAGACCCAGTACTTC. The chain couples TRBV2 to TRBJ2-5; TRBD2 matches 7 bases. The germline V gene encodes CDR1 SNHLY and CDR2 FYNNEI. V lost 2 bases and J lost 3; bases outside the gene matches: 3. CDR3 size: 14 residues.

J is TRBJ2-7 and V is TRBV10-3; D may be TRBD1 (5 bases). The CDR3 contains 14 residues. Trimming took off 0 bases at V and 5 bases at J, with 11 bases between the two ends. Germline V gene lookup returns CDR1 ENHRY and CDR2 SYGVKD. The CDR3 protein is CAISESNGAHEQYF. The CDR3 DNA reads as TGTGCCATCAGTGAGTCGAATGGGGCGCACGAGCAGTACTTC.

CDR3 bases: TGTGCCAGCAACTCCGGGACAGCTAGCAATCAGCCCCAGCATTTT. It specifies CASNSGTASNQPQHF. The chain links TRBV6-5 to TRBJ1-5; 7 bases agree with TRBD1. The J segment lost 0 bases and the V segment lost 7 bases, leaving 6 bases of the junction unmatched. From germline, CDR1 is MNHEY and CDR2 SVGAGI. The CDR3 runs to 15 residues.

The chain employs TRBV5-4 and TRBJ2-3; D gene unclear. Germline CDR1 and CDR2: SGHNT and YYREEE (reference sequence). V dropped 0 bases and J dropped 0 bases, with 8 bases sitting between them. The CDR3 sequence is 15 residues long. CDR3 loop: CASSLAEHSTDTQYF. In DNA, the CDR3 is TGTGCCAGCAGCTTGGCCGAACATAGCACAGATACGCAGTATTTT.

The chain is built from TRBV5-8 and TRBJ2-1; possible D gene TRBD1, 6 bases. Germline V CDR1 and CDR2: SGHTS, YDEGEE. CDR3 length: 13 residues. Between the trimmed V and J ends, which lost 2 bases and 5 bases, there was a span of 8 bases. CDR3 protein: CASSLTGNNEQFF. The DNA for the CDR3 is TGTGCCAGCAGCTTAACAGGGAACAATGAGCAGTTCTTC.

The V call is TRBV29-1, the J call TRBJ2-1; TRBD2 aligns across 10 bases. Losses at the gene ends were 0 bases for V and 8 bases for J; bases not matched to a gene: 7. The CDR3 has 15 residues. The germline V gene has CDR1 SQVTM and CDR2 ANQGSEA. The CDR3: CSVEDRASGSDEQFF. CDR3 bases: TGCAGCGTTGAAGATCGGGCTAGCGGGAGCGATGAGCAGTTCTTC.

V usage is TRBV24-1 and J usage is TRBJ2-3, with 10 bases fitting TRBD1. The CDR3 is 16 residues long. Per germline, CDR1 KGHDR and CDR2 SFDVKD. The trim removed 7 bases at V and 3 bases at J, leaving 9 bases unmatched. The DNA for the CDR3 is TGTGCCACCAGAAAAATGGGGACAGGGGCAACAGATACGCAGTATTTT. Its translation is CATRKMGTGATDTQYF.

The J gene is TRBJ2-1, the V gene TRBV7-2, with 10 positions matching TRBD1. Germline CDR1 is SGHTA and CDR2 is FQGNSA. V shed 1 base, J shed 9 bases, and the junction held 6 bases outside the gene matches. CDR3 length: 15 residues. In DNA, the CDR3 is TGTGCCAGCAGCTTAGGACAGGGGGCGCTTGGTGAGCAGTTCTTC. Amino acids: CASSLGQGALGEQFF.

This rearrangement joins TRBV10-3 to TRBJ2-5, with 7 bases identical to TRBD2. V gave up 3 bases and J gave up 5 bases; unmatched junction bases: 9. This CDR3 spans 15 amino acids. From germline, CDR1 is ENHRY and CDR2 SYGVKD. The DNA for the CDR3 is TGTGCCATCAGTGACCGGGAGGCCCTTCGCGAGACCCAGTACTTC. Protein sequence: CAISDREALRETQYF.

The V and J genes are TRBV11-3 and TRBJ1-2; 8 bases agree with TRBD1. CDR3 length: 13 residues. The germline V gene has CDR1 SGHNT and CDR2 YENEEA. V lost 2 bases and J lost 4; bases outside the gene matches: 0. CDR3 DNA sequence: TGTGCCAGCAGCTTAACAGGGGGCTATGGCTACACCTTC. Protein product: CASSLTGGYGYTF. Drawing the rest from reference TRBV11-3 and TRBJ1-2, the complete variable domain is EAGVVQSPRYKIIEKKQPVAFWCNPISGHNTLYWYLQNLGQGPELLIRYENEEAVDDSQLPKDRFSAERLKGVDSTLKIQPAELGDSAVYLCASSLTGGYGYTFGSGTRLTVV.

The rearrangement joins TRBV7-2 to TRBJ2-3; D gene unclear. This CDR3 contains 16 residues. The V end was cut by 4 bases, the J end by 0 bases, with 14 bases between. Germline CDR1 reads SGHTA; CDR2 reads FQGNSA. This CDR3 is CASSSRKALSTDTQYF. The CDR3 nucleotides read TGTGCCAGCAGCTCCAGGAAGGCTCTTAGCACAGATACGCAGTATTTT.

The rearrangement uses TRBV6-2 or TRBV6-3 and TRBJ2-1, with 10 bases aligning to TRBD2. Germline CDR1 MNHEY, CDR2 SVGEGT. Trimming cost V 2 bases and J 7 bases; bases outside gene matches: 14. There are 18 residues in the CDR3. DNA of the CDR3: TGTGCCAGCAGTTACGGTGGCGCTAGCGGGAGAGCATTGAATGAGCAGTTCTTC. Its protein is CASSYGGASGRALNEQFF.

This clone was seen just once. The chain uses TRBV5-6 and TRBJ2-2; TRBD2 aligns across 8 bases. J lost 0 bases, V lost 2 bases, and 6 bases had no gene match. The CDR3 runs to 17 residues. The germline V gene has CDR1 SGHDT and CDR2 YYEEEE. CDR3 in DNA: TGTGCCAGCAGCTTTCCCTTAGCGGGATCGAACACCGGGGAGCTGTTTTTT. It is translated as CASSFPLAGSNTGELFF.

The chain's CDR3 is CASSVGGTYTGELFF. The DNA for the CDR3 is TGTGCCAGCAGCGTAGGAGGCACCTACACCGGGGAGCTGTTTTTT. The J gene is TRBJ2-2, the V gene TRBV9; D unresolved. Deletions cut 0 bases from V and 3 bases from J, with 9 bases between. CDR1 and CDR2 (germline): SGDLS, YYNGEE. The length of the CDR3 is 15 residues.